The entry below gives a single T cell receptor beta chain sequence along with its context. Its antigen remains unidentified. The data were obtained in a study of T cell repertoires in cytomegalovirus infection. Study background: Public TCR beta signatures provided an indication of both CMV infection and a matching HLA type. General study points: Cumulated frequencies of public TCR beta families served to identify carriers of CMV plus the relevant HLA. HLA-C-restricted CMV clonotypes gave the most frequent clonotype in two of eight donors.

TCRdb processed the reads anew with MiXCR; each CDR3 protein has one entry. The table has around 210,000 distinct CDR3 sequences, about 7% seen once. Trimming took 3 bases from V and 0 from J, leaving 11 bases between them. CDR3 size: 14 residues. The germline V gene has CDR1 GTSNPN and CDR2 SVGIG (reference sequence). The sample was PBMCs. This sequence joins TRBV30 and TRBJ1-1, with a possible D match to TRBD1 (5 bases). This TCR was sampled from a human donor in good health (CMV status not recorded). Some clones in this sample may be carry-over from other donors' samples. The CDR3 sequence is CAWRVDRVNTEAFF. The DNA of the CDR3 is TGTGCCTGGAGGGTAGACAGAGTGAACACTGAAGCTTTCTTT. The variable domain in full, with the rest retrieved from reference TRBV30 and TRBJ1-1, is SQTIHQWPATLVQPVGSPLSLECTVEGTSNPNLYWYRQAAGRGLQLLFYSVGIGQISSEVPQNLSASRPQDRQFILSSKKLLLSDSGFYLCAWRVDRVNTEAFFGQGTRLTVV.